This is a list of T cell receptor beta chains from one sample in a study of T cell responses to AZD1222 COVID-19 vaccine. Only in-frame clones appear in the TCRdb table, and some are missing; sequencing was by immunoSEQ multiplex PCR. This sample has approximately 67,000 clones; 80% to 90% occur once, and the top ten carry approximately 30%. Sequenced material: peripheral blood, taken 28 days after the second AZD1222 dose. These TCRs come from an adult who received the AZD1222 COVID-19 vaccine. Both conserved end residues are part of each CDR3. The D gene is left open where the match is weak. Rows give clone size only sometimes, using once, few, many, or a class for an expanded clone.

DNA: TGTGCCAGCAGCTTCAGGAATCAGCCCCAGCATTTT
CDR3: CASSFRNQPQHF
size: NA
J: TRBJ1-5
D: NA
V: TRBV12-3/TRBV12-4

DNA: TGTGCCGGGACCAGGGACCATAATTCACCCCTCCACTTT
CDR3: CAGTRDHNSPLHF
size: NA
J: TRBJ1-6
D: NA
V: TRBV6-5

DNA: TGTGCCAGCCACTGGGAGGGCGTGGGGACTGAAGCTTTCTTT
CDR3: CASHWEGVGTEAFF
size: NA
J: TRBJ1-1
D: NA
V: TRBV18

DNA: TGTGCCTGGAAAAAGTTTGGAAACACCATATATTTT
CDR3: CAWKKFGNTIYF
size: many
J: TRBJ1-3
D: NA
V: TRBV30

DNA: TGTGCCAGTTCATCGTCTGGACAGGGGGGTGGCTACACCTTC
CDR3: CASSSSGQGGGYTF
size: few
J: TRBJ1-2
D: TRBD1
V: TRBV19

DNA: TGTGCCAGCTCTAGGGAAGTCGACAATGAGCAGTTCTTC
CDR3: CASSREVDNEQFF
size: NA
J: TRBJ2-1
D: NA
V: TRBV18

DNA: TGTGCCAGTAGTATGTGGGGATCTGGGGCCAACGTCCTGACTTTC
CDR3: CASSMWGSGANVLTF
size: NA
J: TRBJ2-6
D: NA
V: TRBV19

DNA: TGCGCCAGCAGGACAGACAGCCACGAGCAGTACTTC
CDR3: CASRTDSHEQYF
size: once
J: TRBJ2-7
D: NA
V: TRBV10-2

DNA: TGCAGCGTTGAAGGACGACAGTTTTTGACAGATACGCAGTATTTT
CDR3: CSVEGRQFLTDTQYF
size: NA
J: TRBJ2-3
D: NA
V: TRBV29-1

DNA: TGCGCCAGCAGCCACCTCAGATCTGGAAACACCATATATTTT
CDR3: CASSHLRSGNTIYF
size: few
J: TRBJ1-3
D: NA
V: TRBV4-1

DNA: TGTGCCAGTAGACCACTGCCGGATAGGGATGAGCAGTTCTTC
CDR3: CASRPLPDRDEQFF
size: NA
J: TRBJ2-1
D: NA
V: TRBV19

DNA: TGCAGCGTTGATACGGGAGCGGGCACCGGGGAGCTGTTTTTT
CDR3: CSVDTGAGTGELFF
size: NA
J: TRBJ2-2
D: NA
V: TRBV29-1

DNA: TGTGCCAGTAGTATAGATCCAGGACCCTTGTCGATGTATGGCTACACCTTC
CDR3: CASSIDPGPLSMYGYTF
size: NA
J: TRBJ1-2
D: NA
V: TRBV19

DNA: TGTGCCAGCTCACCACCGGGAATTGTCAATCAGCCCCAGCATTTT
CDR3: CASSPPGIVNQPQHF
size: NA
J: TRBJ1-5
D: NA
V: TRBV18

DNA: TGCAGCGTTGACAGGGGCAGAGAGACCCAGTACTTC
CDR3: CSVDRGRETQYF
size: NA
J: TRBJ2-5
D: NA
V: TRBV29-1

DNA: TGCGCCAGCAGCCAAGTCCTAGCGGAGAGGGGGCAGTACTTC
CDR3: CASSQVLAERGQYF
size: NA
J: TRBJ2-7
D: TRBD2
V: TRBV4-1

DNA: TGTGCCAGCAGCTTCGGAGAGGGGGGGACAGATACGCAGTATTTT
CDR3: CASSFGEGGTDTQYF
size: few
J: TRBJ2-3
D: NA
V: TRBV3-1/TRBV3-2

DNA: TGTGCCAGCAGCTTAGCGGGACTAGCGGGTAGCACAGATACGCAGTATTTT
CDR3: CASSLAGLAGSTDTQYF
size: NA
J: TRBJ2-3
D: TRBD2
V: TRBV7-9

DNA: TGTGCCAGCAGTCCTCAGGACATACAGGGCTATGGCTACACCTTC
CDR3: CASSPQDIQGYGYTF
size: NA
J: TRBJ1-2
D: NA
V: TRBV5-5

DNA: TGCAGCGTAAGGACAGGGTTGTCCGAGCAGTACTTC
CDR3: CSVRTGLSEQYF
size: few
J: TRBJ2-7
D: TRBD1
V: TRBV29-1

DNA: TGTGCCAGCAGCTTGGGCCAGGTGTCGGGCTACACCTTC
CDR3: CASSLGQVSGYTF
size: NA
J: TRBJ1-2
D: NA
V: TRBV11-2

DNA: TGTGCCAGCTCACCTCAGCCAAATCAGCCCCAGCATTTT
CDR3: CASSPQPNQPQHF
size: few
J: TRBJ1-5
D: NA
V: TRBV18